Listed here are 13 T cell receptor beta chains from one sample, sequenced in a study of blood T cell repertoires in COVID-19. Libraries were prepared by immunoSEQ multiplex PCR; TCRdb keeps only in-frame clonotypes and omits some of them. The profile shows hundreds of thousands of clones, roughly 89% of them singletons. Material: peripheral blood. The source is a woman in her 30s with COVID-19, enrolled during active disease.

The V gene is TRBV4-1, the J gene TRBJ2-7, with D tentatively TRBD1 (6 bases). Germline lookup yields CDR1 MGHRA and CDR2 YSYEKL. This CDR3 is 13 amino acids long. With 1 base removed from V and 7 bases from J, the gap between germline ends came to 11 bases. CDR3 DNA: TGCGCCAGCAGCCAAGGTGGGGGCTTTGAGCAGTACTTC. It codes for CASSQGGGFEQYF.

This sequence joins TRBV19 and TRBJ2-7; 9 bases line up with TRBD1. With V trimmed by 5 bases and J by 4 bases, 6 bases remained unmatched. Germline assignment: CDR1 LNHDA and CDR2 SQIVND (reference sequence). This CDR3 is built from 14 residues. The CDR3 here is CASSEPGQGYEQYF. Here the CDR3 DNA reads TGTGCCAGTAGTGAGCCGGGACAGGGTTACGAGCAGTACTTC.

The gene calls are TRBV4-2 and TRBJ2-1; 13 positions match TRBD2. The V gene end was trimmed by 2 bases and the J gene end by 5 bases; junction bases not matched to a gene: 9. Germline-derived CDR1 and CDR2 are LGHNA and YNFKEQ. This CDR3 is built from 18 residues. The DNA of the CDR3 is TGTGCCAGCAGCCAAAGACACGCACTAGCGGGGGGGCACAATGAGCAGTTCTTC. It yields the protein CASSQRHALAGGHNEQFF.

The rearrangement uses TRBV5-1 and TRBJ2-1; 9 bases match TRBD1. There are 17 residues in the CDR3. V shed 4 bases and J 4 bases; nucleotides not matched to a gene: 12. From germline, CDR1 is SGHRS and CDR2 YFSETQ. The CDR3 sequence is CASSHQPFGTGYNEQFF. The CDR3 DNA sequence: TGCGCCAGCAGCCACCAACCATTCGGGACAGGGTACAATGAGCAGTTCTTC.

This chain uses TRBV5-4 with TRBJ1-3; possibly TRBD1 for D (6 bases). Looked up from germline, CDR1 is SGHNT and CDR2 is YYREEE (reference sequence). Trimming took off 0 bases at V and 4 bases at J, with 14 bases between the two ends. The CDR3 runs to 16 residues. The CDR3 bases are TGTGCCAGCAGCTTGGGAACAAATGACAGGGGAAACACCATATATTTT. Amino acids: CASSLGTNDRGNTIYF.

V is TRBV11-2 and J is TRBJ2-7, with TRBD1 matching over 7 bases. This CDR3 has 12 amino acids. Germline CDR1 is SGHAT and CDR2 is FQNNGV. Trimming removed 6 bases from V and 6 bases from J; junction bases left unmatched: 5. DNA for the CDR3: TGTGCCAGCAGATCACAGGGGAGCGAGCAGTACTTC. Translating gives CASRSQGSEQYF.

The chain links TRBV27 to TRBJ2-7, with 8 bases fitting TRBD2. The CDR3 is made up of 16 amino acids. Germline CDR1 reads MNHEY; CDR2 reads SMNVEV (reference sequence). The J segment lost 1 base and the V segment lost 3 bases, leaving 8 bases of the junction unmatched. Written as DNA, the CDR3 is TGTGCCAGCAGTTTTAGTTTAGCGGGGTTATCCTACGAGCAGTACTTC. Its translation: CASSFSLAGLSYEQYF.

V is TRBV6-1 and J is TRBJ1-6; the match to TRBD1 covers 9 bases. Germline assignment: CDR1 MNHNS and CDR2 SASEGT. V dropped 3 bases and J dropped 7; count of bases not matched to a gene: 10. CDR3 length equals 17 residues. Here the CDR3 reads CASSDINRDRDNSPLHF. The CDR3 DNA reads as TGTGCCAGCAGTGATATAAATCGGGACAGGGACAATTCACCCCTCCACTTT.

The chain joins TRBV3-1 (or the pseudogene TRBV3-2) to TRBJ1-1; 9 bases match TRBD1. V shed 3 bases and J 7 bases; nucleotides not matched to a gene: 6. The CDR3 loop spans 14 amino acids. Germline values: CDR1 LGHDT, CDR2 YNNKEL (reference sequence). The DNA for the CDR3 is TGTGCCAGCAGCCACTGGACAGGGGCGGTTGAAGCTTTCTTT. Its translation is CASSHWTGAVEAFF.

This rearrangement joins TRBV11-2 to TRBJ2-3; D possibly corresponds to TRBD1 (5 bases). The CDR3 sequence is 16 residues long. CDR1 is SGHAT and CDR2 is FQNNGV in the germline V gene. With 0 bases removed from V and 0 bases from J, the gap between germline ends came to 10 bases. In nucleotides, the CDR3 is TGTGCCAGCAGCTTAGATTGGACACAGAGCACAGATACGCAGTATTTT. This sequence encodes CASSLDWTQSTDTQYF.

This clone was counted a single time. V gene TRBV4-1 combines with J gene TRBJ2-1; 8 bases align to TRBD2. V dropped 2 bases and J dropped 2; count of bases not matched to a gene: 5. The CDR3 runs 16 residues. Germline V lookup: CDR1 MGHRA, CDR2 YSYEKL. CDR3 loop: CASSQITGGPYNEQFF. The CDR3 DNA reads TGCGCCAGCAGCCAAATTACGGGGGGGCCCTACAATGAGCAGTTCTTC.

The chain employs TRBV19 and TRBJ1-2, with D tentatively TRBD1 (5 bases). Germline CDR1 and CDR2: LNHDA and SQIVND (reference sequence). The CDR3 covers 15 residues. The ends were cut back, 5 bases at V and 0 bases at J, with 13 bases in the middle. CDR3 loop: CASSSGDSSNYGYTF. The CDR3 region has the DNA TGTGCCAGTAGTTCGGGGGATAGCTCTAACTATGGCTACACCTTC.

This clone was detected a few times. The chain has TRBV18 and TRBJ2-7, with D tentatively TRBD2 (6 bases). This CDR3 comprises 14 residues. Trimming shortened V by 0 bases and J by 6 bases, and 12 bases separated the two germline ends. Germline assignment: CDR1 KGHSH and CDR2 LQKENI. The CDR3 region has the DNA TGTGCCAGCTCACCACCGGAGGGGTGGGGCGAGCAGTACTTC. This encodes CASSPPEGWGEQYF.